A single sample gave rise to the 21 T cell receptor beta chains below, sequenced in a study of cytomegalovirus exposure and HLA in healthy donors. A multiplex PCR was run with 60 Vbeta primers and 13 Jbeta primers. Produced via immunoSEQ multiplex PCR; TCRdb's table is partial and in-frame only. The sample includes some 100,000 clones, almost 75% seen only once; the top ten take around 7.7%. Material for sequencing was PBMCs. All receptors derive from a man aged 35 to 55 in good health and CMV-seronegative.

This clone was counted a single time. CDR3 sequence: CASSFTGIVYNEQFF. CDR3 DNA sequence: TGCGCCAGCAGCTTTACAGGGATTGTCTACAATGAGCAGTTCTTC. This sequence joins TRBV5-1 and TRBJ2-1; a weak D match, TRBD1 (6 bases). The CDR3 runs to 15 residues. The germline V gene has CDR1 SGHRS and CDR2 YFSETQ. V gave up 2 bases and J gave up 3 bases, with 12 bases separating them.

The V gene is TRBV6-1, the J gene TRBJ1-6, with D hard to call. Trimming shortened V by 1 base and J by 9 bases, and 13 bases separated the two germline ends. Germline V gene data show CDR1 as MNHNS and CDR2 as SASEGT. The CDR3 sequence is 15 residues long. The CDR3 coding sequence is TGTGCCAGCAGTGAAGAGGCGGAAGGAACTTCACCCCTCCACTTT. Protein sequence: CASSEEAEGTSPLHF.

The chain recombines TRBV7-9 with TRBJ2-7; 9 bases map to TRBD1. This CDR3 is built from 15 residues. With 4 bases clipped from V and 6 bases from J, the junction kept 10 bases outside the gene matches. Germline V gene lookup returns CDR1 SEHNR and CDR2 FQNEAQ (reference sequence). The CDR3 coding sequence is TGTGCCAGCAGCTCCACGGGGACAGGGAGGGGCGAGCAGTACTTC. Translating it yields CASSSTGTGRGEQYF.

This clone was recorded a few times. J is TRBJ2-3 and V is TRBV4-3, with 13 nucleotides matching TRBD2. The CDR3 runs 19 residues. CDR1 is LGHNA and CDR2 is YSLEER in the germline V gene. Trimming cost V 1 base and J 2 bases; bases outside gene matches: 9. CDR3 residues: CASSQVGTSGDSPTDTQYF. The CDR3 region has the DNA TGCGCCAGCAGCCAAGTGGGGACTAGCGGGGACTCCCCCACAGATACGCAGTATTTT.

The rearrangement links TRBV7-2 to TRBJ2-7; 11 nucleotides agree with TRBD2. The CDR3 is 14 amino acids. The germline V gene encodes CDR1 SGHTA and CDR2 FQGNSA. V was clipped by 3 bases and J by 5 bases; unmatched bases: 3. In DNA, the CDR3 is TGTGCCAGCAGCTTGACTAGCGGGGTAAACGAGCAGTACTTC. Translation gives CASSLTSGVNEQYF.

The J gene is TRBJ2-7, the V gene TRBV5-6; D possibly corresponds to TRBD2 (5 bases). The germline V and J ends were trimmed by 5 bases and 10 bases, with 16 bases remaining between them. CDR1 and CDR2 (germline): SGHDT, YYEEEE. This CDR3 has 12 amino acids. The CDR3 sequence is CASRGRGRLQYF. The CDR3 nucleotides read TGTGCCAGCAGGGGAAGAGGGCGACTTCAGTACTTC.

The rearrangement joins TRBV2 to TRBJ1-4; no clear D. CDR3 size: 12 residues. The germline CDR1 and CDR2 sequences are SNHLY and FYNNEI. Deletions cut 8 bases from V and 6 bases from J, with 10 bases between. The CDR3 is CASGREDEKLFF. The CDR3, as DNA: TGTGCCAGCGGGAGGGAAGATGAAAAACTGTTTTTT.

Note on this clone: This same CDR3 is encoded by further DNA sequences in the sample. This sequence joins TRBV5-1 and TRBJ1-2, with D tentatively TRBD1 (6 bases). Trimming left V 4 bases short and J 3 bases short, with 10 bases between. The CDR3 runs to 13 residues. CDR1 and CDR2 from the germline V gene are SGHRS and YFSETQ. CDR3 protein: CASSPGQDYGYTF. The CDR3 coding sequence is TGCGCCAGCAGCCCGGGACAAGACTATGGCTACACCTTC.

The CDR3: CASGTAYEQYF. DNA for the CDR3: TGTGCCAGCGGCACAGCTTACGAGCAGTACTTC. The chain links TRBV6-5 to TRBJ2-7; no clear D gene. Between the trimmed V and J ends, which lost 8 bases and 4 bases, there was a span of 9 bases. The V gene's germline CDR1 is MNHEY and CDR2 SVGAGI. The CDR3 runs to 11 residues.

CDR3 in amino acids: CASSYSSTGGLYEQYF. The CDR3 bases are TGTGCCAGCAGTTACTCGAGTACAGGGGGCCTTTACGAGCAGTACTTC. The rearrangement links TRBV6-5 to TRBJ2-7, with 9 positions matching TRBD1. Germline CDR1 and CDR2: MNHEY and SVGAGI. The CDR3 consists of 16 residues. J lost 4 bases, V lost 0 bases, and 7 bases had no gene match.

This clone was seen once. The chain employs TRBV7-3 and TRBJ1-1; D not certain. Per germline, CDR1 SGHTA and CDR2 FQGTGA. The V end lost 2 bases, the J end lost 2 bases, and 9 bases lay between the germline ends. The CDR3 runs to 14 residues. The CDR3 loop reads CASSLGGINTEAFF. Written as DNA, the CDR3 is TGTGCCAGCAGCTTAGGAGGGATTAACACTGAAGCTTTCTTT. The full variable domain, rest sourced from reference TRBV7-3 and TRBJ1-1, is GAGVSQTPSNKVTEKGKYVELRCDPISGHTALYWYRQSLGQGPEFLIYFQGTGAADDSGLPNDRFFAVRPEGSVSTLKIQRTERGDSAVYLCASSLGGINTEAFFGQGTRLTVV.

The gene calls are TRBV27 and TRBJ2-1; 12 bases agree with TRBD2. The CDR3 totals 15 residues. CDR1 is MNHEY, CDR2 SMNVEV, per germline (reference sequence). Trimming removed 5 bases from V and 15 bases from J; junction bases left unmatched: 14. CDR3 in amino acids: CASSPTPSGGALPFF. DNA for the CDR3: TGTGCCAGCAGTCCCACCCCTAGCGGGGGGGCCCTACCGTTCTTC.

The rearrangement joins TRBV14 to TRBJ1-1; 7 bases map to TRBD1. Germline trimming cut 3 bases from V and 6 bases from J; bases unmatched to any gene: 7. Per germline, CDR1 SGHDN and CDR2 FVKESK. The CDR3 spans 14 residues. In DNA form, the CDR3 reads TGTGCCAGCAGCCAGGAAAACAGGGGCGCTGAAGCTTTCTTT. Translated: CASSQENRGAEAFF.

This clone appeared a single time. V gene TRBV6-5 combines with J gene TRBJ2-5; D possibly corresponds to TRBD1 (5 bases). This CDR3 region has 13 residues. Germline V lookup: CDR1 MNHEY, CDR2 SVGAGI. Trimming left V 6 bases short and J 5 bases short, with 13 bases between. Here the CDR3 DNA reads TGTGCCAGCAGCCTGCTAGGGGTGGAGACCCAGTACTTC. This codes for CASSLLGVETQYF.

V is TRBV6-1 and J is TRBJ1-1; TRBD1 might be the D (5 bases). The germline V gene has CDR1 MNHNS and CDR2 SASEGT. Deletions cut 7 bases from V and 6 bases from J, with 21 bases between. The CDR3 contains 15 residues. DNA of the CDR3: TGTGCCAGCACCCAATCGGGGGGTTCGAGGGCTGAAGCTTTCTTT. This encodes CASTQSGGSRAEAFF.

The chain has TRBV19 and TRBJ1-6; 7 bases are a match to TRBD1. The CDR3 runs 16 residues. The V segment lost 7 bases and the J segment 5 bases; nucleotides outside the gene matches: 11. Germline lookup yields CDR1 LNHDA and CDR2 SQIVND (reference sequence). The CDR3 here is CASNLGQAVDNSPLHF. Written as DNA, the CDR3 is TGTGCCAGTAACCTCGGACAGGCCGTAGATAATTCACCCCTCCACTTT.

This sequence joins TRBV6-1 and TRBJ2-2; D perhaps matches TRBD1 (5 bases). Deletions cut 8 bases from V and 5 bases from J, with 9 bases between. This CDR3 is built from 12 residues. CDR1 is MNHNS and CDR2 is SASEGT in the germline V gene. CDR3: CASQGGTGELFF. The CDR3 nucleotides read TGTGCCAGCCAGGGTGGGACCGGGGAGCTGTTTTTT.

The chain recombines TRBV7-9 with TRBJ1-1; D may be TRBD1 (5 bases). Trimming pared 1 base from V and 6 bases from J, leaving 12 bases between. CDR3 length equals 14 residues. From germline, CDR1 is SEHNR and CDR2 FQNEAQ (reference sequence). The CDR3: CASSLDPQGAEAFF. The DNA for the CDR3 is TGTGCCAGCAGCTTAGACCCCCAGGGCGCTGAAGCTTTCTTT.

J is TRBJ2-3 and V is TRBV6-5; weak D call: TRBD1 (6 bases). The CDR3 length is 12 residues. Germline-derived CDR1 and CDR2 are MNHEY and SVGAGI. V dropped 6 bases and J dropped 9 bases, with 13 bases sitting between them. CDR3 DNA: TGTGCCAGCAGCTCCGACAGGATCACGCAGTATTTT. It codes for CASSSDRITQYF.

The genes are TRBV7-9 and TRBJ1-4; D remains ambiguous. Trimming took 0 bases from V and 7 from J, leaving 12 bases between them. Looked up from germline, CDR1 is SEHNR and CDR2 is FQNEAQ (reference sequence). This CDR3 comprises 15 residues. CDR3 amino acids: CASSLARGNSEKLFF. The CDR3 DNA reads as TGTGCCAGCAGCTTAGCGCGGGGAAACTCTGAAAAACTGTTTTTT.

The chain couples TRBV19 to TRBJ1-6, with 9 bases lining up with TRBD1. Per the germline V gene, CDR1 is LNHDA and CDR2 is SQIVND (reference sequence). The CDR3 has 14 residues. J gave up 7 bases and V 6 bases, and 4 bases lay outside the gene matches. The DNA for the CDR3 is TGTGCCAGTAGAACGGGACAGGGAAATTCACCCCTCCACTTT. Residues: CASRTGQGNSPLHF. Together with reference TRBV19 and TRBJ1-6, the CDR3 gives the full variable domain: DGGITQSPKYLFRKEGQNVTLSCEQNLNHDAMYWYRQDPGQGLRLIYYSQIVNDFQKGDIAEGYSVSREKKESFPLTVTSAQKNPTAFYLCASRTGQGNSPLHFGNGTRLTVT.